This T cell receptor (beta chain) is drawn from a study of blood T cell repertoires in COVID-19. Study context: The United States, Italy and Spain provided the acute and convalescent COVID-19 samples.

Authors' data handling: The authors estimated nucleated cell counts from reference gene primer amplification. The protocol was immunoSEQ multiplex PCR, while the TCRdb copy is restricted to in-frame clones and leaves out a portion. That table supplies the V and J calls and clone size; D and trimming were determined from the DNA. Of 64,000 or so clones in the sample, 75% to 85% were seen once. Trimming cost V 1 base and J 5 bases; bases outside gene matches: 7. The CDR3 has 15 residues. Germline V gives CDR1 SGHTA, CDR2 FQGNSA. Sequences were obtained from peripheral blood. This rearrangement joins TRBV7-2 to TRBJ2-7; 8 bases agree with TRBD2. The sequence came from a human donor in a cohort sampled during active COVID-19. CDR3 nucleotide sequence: TGTGCCAGCAGCTTAGTGCCGGGGGGGGCGAACGAGCAGTACGTC. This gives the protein CASSLVPGGANEQYV.